This passage covers 31 T cell receptor beta chains from one sample sequenced in a study of PD-L1 blockade in urothelial cancer. Assay: immunoSEQ multiplex PCR; the TCRdb copy retains only in-frame clones and omits some. The sample holds under 60,000 clones, about 86% seen once. The time point is: pretreatment peripheral blood. Sequences were derived from PBMCs, sampled around atezolizumab (anti-PD-L1) treatment. Source of these receptors: a man between 65 and 79 years old with urothelial cancer.

The chain combines TRBV10-3 with TRBJ1-1; D is uncertain. CDR1 and CDR2 (germline): ENHRY, SYGVKD. The CDR3 spans 12 residues. With 3 bases removed from V and 10 bases from J, the gap between germline ends came to 12 bases. The DNA for the CDR3 is TGTGCCATCAGTGAAGAGGGTTTAGTAGCTTTCTTT. Translating it yields CAISEEGLVAFF.

The chain has TRBV25-1 and TRBJ2-7, with 7 bases aligning to TRBD1. The germline gives CDR1 MGHDK, CDR2 SYGVNS. This CDR3 contains 13 residues. J gave up 5 bases and V 6 bases, and 7 bases lay outside the gene matches. CDR3 DNA: TGTGCCAGCAGATGGACAGGATCGAACGAGCAGTACTTC. Translation gives CASRWTGSNEQYF.

Here the CDR3 reads CASSPVAGGTGDIQYF. The CDR3 DNA reads as TGCGCCAGCAGCCCCGTTGCGGGGGGGACGGGGGACATTCAGTACTTC. The chain has TRBV5-1 and TRBJ2-4, with 9 nucleotides matching TRBD2. The CDR3 is made up of 16 amino acids. Looked up from germline, CDR1 is SGHRS and CDR2 is YFSETQ. Trimming removed 4 bases from V and 8 bases from J; junction bases left unmatched: 13.

J is TRBJ1-2 and V is TRBV19, with TRBD1 matching over 10 bases. CDR3 length: 18 amino acids. V lost 5 bases and J lost 0; bases outside the gene matches: 12. Germline values: CDR1 LNHDA, CDR2 SQIVND (reference sequence). DNA for the CDR3: TGTGCCAGTAGTGACCCGGGACAGGGGTCCCTATCTAACTATGGCTACACCTTC. It yields the protein CASSDPGQGSLSNYGYTF. Combining the CDR3 with reference TRBV19 and TRBJ1-2 gives the whole variable domain DGGITQSPKYLFRKEGQNVTLSCEQNLNHDAMYWYRQDPGQGLRLIYYSQIVNDFQKGDIAEGYSVSREKKESFPLTVTSAQKNPTAFYLCASSDPGQGSLSNYGYTFGSGTRLTVV.

This clone was recorded a few times. This chain uses TRBV28 with TRBJ1-2; a weak D match, TRBD1 (6 bases). This CDR3 is built from 14 residues. V was cut by 5 bases and J by 4 bases, with 14 bases left in between. Germline V gene sequence: CDR1 MDHEN, CDR2 SYDVKM. The CDR3 nucleotides read TGTGCCAGCAGTGCAGGGGATCCCCCCTATGGCTACACCTTC. Protein product: CASSAGDPPYGYTF.

The rearrangement links TRBV4-2 to TRBJ2-1; unclear D gene. The germline V and J ends were trimmed by 4 bases and 0 bases, with 10 bases remaining between them. The V gene's germline CDR1 is LGHNA and CDR2 YNFKEQ. The CDR3 spans 15 residues. CDR3 region: CASSPSASSYNEQFF. The DNA for the CDR3 is TGTGCCAGCAGCCCCTCCGCGAGCTCCTACAATGAGCAGTTCTTC.

The sample holds a few counts of this clone. The chain is built from TRBV28 and TRBJ1-1; possibly TRBD1 for D (6 bases). Germline V CDR1 and CDR2: MDHEN, SYDVKM. The CDR3 loop spans 14 amino acids. V was cut by 7 bases and J by 0 bases, with 12 bases left in between. The CDR3 DNA follows: TGTGCCAGCAAACCGGGACACCTGAACACTGAAGCTTTCTTT. It specifies CASKPGHLNTEAFF.

The rearrangement uses TRBV5-6 and TRBJ2-7, with 9 nucleotides matching TRBD1. Germline loops: CDR1 SGHDT, CDR2 YYEEEE. V trimming: 10 bases; J trimming: 3 bases; junction bases outside the gene matches: 8. The CDR3 covers 13 residues. CDR3 nucleotide sequence: TGTGCCGCTTCTCGACAGGGGGACTACGAGCAGTACTTC. This gives the protein CAASRQGDYEQYF.

V is TRBV19 and J is TRBJ1-6; 7 nucleotides match TRBD1. The CDR3 contains 15 residues. Germline CDR1 LNHDA, CDR2 SQIVND (reference sequence). Germline trimming cut 6 bases from V and 9 bases from J; bases unmatched to any gene: 11. This chain's CDR3 is CASSLGGQTPSPLHF. CDR3 coding DNA: TGTGCCAGTAGCCTTGGGGGACAGACCCCTTCACCCCTCCACTTT.

This chain links TRBV6-1 with TRBJ1-2; D ambiguous. The V gene's germline CDR1 is MNHNS and CDR2 SASEGT. The CDR3 totals 12 residues. The V end lost 2 bases, the J end lost 4 bases, and 5 bases lay between the germline ends. The chain's CDR3 is CASSESVYGYTF. Here the CDR3 DNA reads TGTGCCAGCAGTGAATCGGTCTATGGCTACACCTTC.

V and J are TRBV19 and TRBJ1-5; D gene ambiguous. With 3 bases removed from V and 0 bases from J, the gap between germline ends came to 12 bases. This CDR3 has 16 amino acids. Germline V gene sequence: CDR1 LNHDA, CDR2 SQIVND (reference sequence). The CDR3 here is CASSIEPGYSNQPQHF. The CDR3 coding sequence is TGTGCCAGTAGTATTGAACCCGGGTATAGCAATCAGCCCCAGCATTTT. Full variable domain (rest looked up from reference TRBV19 and TRBJ1-5): DGGITQSPKYLFRKEGQNVTLSCEQNLNHDAMYWYRQDPGQGLRLIYYSQIVNDFQKGDIAEGYSVSREKKESFPLTVTSAQKNPTAFYLCASSIEPGYSNQPQHFGDGTRLSIL.

The chain couples TRBV15 to TRBJ2-3; 11 bases agree with TRBD2. This CDR3 region has 17 residues. Losses at the gene ends were 0 bases for V and 5 bases for J; bases not matched to a gene: 7. CDR1 and CDR2 from the germline V gene are LNHNV and YYDKDF (reference sequence). CDR3 sequence (DNA): TGTGCCACCAGCAGAGATCAAGGGCTAGCGGGAGGAGATACGCAGTATTTT. Amino acids: CATSRDQGLAGGDTQYF.

The count of this clone is one. The J gene is TRBJ1-2, the V gene TRBV4-2; D unclear. From germline, CDR1 is LGHNA and CDR2 YNFKEQ. The CDR3 spans 12 residues. Trimming removed 4 bases at V and 4 bases at J, with 7 bases between. This CDR3 is CASSRGGYGYTF. CDR3 sequence (DNA): TGTGCCAGCAGCCGGGGAGGCTATGGCTACACCTTC.

The rearrangement uses TRBV4-3 and TRBJ2-3; 8 bases are shared with TRBD2. V trimming: 1 base; J trimming: 4 bases; junction bases outside the gene matches: 4. Germline-derived CDR1 and CDR2 are LGHNA and YSLEER. This CDR3 spans 15 amino acids. The chain's CDR3 is CASSQVSGGPDTQYF. CDR3 DNA: TGCGCCAGCAGCCAAGTGAGCGGGGGCCCAGATACGCAGTATTTT.

This rearrangement joins TRBV5-6 to TRBJ1-1; D remains unclear. This CDR3 contains 14 residues. From germline, CDR1 is SGHDT and CDR2 YYEEEE. With 3 bases removed from V and 7 bases from J, the gap between germline ends came to 16 bases. The CDR3 nucleotides are TGTGCCAGCAGCTCCCAAGGAGGCGCCAATGAAGCTTTCTTT. It specifies CASSSQGGANEAFF.

The V call is TRBV18, the J call TRBJ2-1; 9 positions agree with TRBD1. Germline V gives CDR1 KGHSH, CDR2 LQKENI. There are 15 residues in the CDR3. With 6 bases clipped from V and 5 bases from J, the junction kept 8 bases outside the gene matches. The CDR3 sequence: CASSGQGNNDNEQFF. CDR3 sequence (DNA): TGTGCCAGCTCCGGACAGGGGAATAACGACAATGAGCAGTTCTTC.

The chain combines TRBV2 with TRBJ1-5; possibly TRBD1 for D (5 bases). The CDR3 is 17 amino acids. Trimming took 2 bases from V and 4 from J, leaving 18 bases between them. The germline CDR1 and CDR2 sequences are SNHLY and FYNNEI. The CDR3 DNA reads as TGTGCCAGCAGTGAACGGGGGTCATACCCCCTTAATCAGCCCCAGCATTTT. Residues: CASSERGSYPLNQPQHF.

The gene calls are TRBV4-1 and TRBJ2-2; 10 bases align to TRBD2. Germline loops: CDR1 MGHRA, CDR2 YSYEKL. The CDR3 length is 18 residues. The V segment lost 1 base and the J segment 5 bases; nucleotides outside the gene matches: 10. CDR3: CASSQVIRRSGGTGELFF. As DNA, the CDR3 is TGCGCCAGCAGCCAAGTGATCCGGCGTAGCGGGGGGACCGGGGAGCTGTTTTTT.

V usage is TRBV11-2 and J usage is TRBJ2-5; D might be TRBD2 (5 bases). This CDR3 has 14 amino acids. V dropped 4 bases and J dropped 4 bases, with 13 bases sitting between them. Germline V gene lookup returns CDR1 SGHAT and CDR2 FQNNGV. The CDR3 region is CASSSTRVGETQYF. The CDR3 coding sequence is TGTGCCAGCAGCTCGACGCGGGTAGGAGAGACCCAGTACTTC.

The chain links TRBV7-3 to TRBJ2-1; no clear D gene. Looked up from germline, CDR1 is SGHTA and CDR2 is FQGTGA. The CDR3 runs to 15 residues. Trimming took off 2 bases at V and 0 bases at J, with 8 bases between the two ends. In DNA form, the CDR3 reads TGTGCCAGCAGCTTAGCGCGGAGCTCCTACAATGAGCAGTTCTTC. Protein: CASSLARSSYNEQFF.

This clone was counted once. This chain uses TRBV9 with TRBJ2-1, with TRBD2 identical over 10 bases. With 4 bases clipped from V and 9 bases from J, the junction kept 7 bases outside the gene matches. The V gene's germline CDR1 is SGDLS and CDR2 YYNGEE. The CDR3 runs 14 residues. The CDR3: CASSTGLAKAEQFF. The CDR3 DNA follows: TGTGCCAGCAGCACGGGACTAGCGAAGGCTGAGCAGTTCTTC.

The J gene is TRBJ1-3, the V gene TRBV5-1; TRBD1 matches 10 bases. This CDR3 region has 15 residues. Germline values: CDR1 SGHRS, CDR2 YFSETQ. With V trimmed by 4 bases and J by 4 bases, 5 bases remained unmatched. CDR3 bases: TGCGCCAGCAGCCCCGACAGGGGGCCAGGAAACACCATATATTTT. Protein: CASSPDRGPGNTIYF.

This chain uses TRBV7-7 with TRBJ2-7; D gene ambiguous. The CDR3 is 13 amino acids. The V gene lost 5 bases and the J gene lost 3 bases, with 11 bases spanning the gap. The germline CDR1 and CDR2 sequences are SSHAT and FNYEAQ (reference sequence). CDR3 DNA: TGTGCCAGCAGCCGAGGTCCCGGCTACGAGCAGTACTTC. This translates into CASSRGPGYEQYF.

The chain links TRBV6-1 to TRBJ1-1; TRBD1 aligns across 7 bases. Germline V CDR1 and CDR2: MNHNS, SASEGT. The J segment lost 1 base and the V segment lost 2 bases, leaving 1 base of the junction unmatched. The CDR3 runs to 14 residues. CDR3 nucleotide sequence: TGTGCCAGCAGTGAAAGGGACAGGAACACTGAAGCTTTCTTT. This translates into CASSERDRNTEAFF.

The chain employs TRBV28 and TRBJ2-3, with D perhaps TRBD1 (6 bases). This CDR3 comprises 14 residues. V gave up 7 bases and J gave up 3 bases, with 14 bases separating them. Germline assignment: CDR1 MDHEN and CDR2 SYDVKM. The CDR3 coding sequence is TGTGCCAGCATGATCAGGGGTAGGACAGATACGCAGTATTTT. Translated, it gives CASMIRGRTDTQYF.

This clone came up a few times. The V call is TRBV27, the J call TRBJ2-2; D is possibly TRBD1 (6 bases). V was cut by 7 bases and J by 7 bases, with 16 bases left in between. The CDR3 loop spans 14 amino acids. CDR1 MNHEY and CDR2 SMNVEV come from the germline V gene (reference sequence). This CDR3 reads CASTNDRWYGELFF. CDR3 coding DNA: TGTGCCAGCACCAACGACAGGTGGTACGGGGAGCTGTTTTTT.

This clone was detected once. The CDR3 nucleotides are TGTGCCAGCTACCGGGACAGCACTGAAGCTTTCTTT. It specifies CASYRDSTEAFF. V usage is TRBV6-5 and J usage is TRBJ1-1; 7 bases are shared with TRBD1. In germline, CDR1 is MNHEY, CDR2 SVGAGI. This CDR3 contains 12 residues. The V and J ends lost 8 bases and 4 bases, in that order; junction bases with no gene match: 4.

This chain connects TRBV11-2 to TRBJ2-3; 7 bases agree with TRBD2. CDR3 length: 14 amino acids. V shed 5 bases, J shed 1 base, and the junction held 3 bases outside the gene matches. CDR1 SGHAT and CDR2 FQNNGV come from the germline V gene. Written as DNA, the CDR3 is TGTGCCAGCAGCACAACTAGCGGCACAGATACGCAGTATTTT. Its protein is CASSTTSGTDTQYF.

The V call is TRBV7-6, the J call TRBJ2-5, with 8 bases that match TRBD1. Trimming cost V 5 bases and J 9 bases; bases outside gene matches: 8. There are 13 residues in the CDR3. From germline, CDR1 is SGHVS and CDR2 FNYEAQ. In nucleotides, the CDR3 is TGTGCCAGCAGCGGCAGGGGGCGAGCGGCCCAGTACTTC. Its translation is CASSGRGRAAQYF.

This clone turned up a few times. DNA for the CDR3: TGTGCCAGCAGCTTAGTCGCGGTTAGCACAGATACGCAGTATTTT. It yields the protein CASSLVAVSTDTQYF. The chain uses TRBV7-2 and TRBJ2-3; D ambiguous. The CDR3 contains 15 residues. Germline V lookup: CDR1 SGHTA, CDR2 FQGNSA. The germline V and J ends were trimmed by 1 base and 0 bases, with 8 bases remaining between them.

This chain uses TRBV5-1 with TRBJ2-7; 10 nucleotides agree with TRBD2. Per the germline V gene, CDR1 is SGHRS and CDR2 is YFSETQ. Trimming took 0 bases from V and 0 from J; bases not matched to a gene: 0. The CDR3 has 15 amino acids. The CDR3 loop reads CASSLASGSSYEQYF. The CDR3 bases are TGCGCCAGCAGCTTGGCTAGCGGGAGCTCCTACGAGCAGTACTTC.